A selection of T cell receptor beta chains follows, all from one sample in a study of blood T cell repertoires in COVID-19. This table comes from immunoSEQ multiplex PCR, and its TCRdb copy is limited to in-frame clones, with some not included. Of some 300,000 clones in the sample, about 86% were seen once. Material for sequencing was peripheral blood. Receptor source: a woman aged 70 to 79 with COVID-19, enrolled during active disease. Each CDR3 is given with its conserved first and last residue. The order of the fields is D gene, J gene, V gene, clone size, CDR3 DNA, CDR3 protein. A D gene is named only where the DNA matches it firmly. Rows may omit the clone size; those that give it use once, few, many or a size class.

TRBD2	TRBJ2-3	TRBV7-2	.	TGTGCCAGCAGCGAGACTAGCGGCACAGATACGCAGTATTTT	CASSETSGTDTQYF
TRBD1	TRBJ1-5	TRBV19	.	TGTGCCAGTAGTATATTGGGACAGCTGGAGGGACAGCCCCAGCATTTT	CASSILGQLEGQPQHF
.	TRBJ1-1	TRBV12-5	.	TGTGCTAGCTTCCCTATGAACACTGAAGCTTTCTTT	CASFPMNTEAFF
.	TRBJ1-3	TRBV18	.	TGTGCCAGCTCCGGGGACTCGGTCTCTGGAAACACCATATATTTT	CASSGDSVSGNTIYF
TRBD1	TRBJ2-1	TRBV2	.	TGTGCCAGCAGTGCGGGCAGGGGGCCTGGTGAGCAGTTCTTC	CASSAGRGPGEQFF
.	TRBJ1-2	TRBV7-6	.	TGTGCCAGCAGCAAGGGGCCTGGCTATGGCTACACCTTC	CASSKGPGYGYTF
TRBD1	TRBJ1-1	TRBV18	.	TGTGCCAGCTCAACCTCGGGACAGGAGAACACTGAAGCTTTCTTT	CASSTSGQENTEAFF
.	TRBJ1-6	TRBV7-2	.	TGTGCCAGCAGCTTAGGGGGGGTGGGCTCACCCCTCCACTTT	CASSLGGVGSPLHF
TRBD1	TRBJ1-1	TRBV5-1	.	TGCGCCAGCAGCGAACCAGGGGGAACTGAAGCTTTCTTT	CASSEPGGTEAFF
TRBD1	TRBJ1-2	TRBV27	.	TGTGCCAGCAGAACAGGGGGCGCGGGCTATGGCTACACCTTC	CASRTGGAGYGYTF
TRBD1	TRBJ1-1	TRBV28	.	TGTGCCAGCAGTTCAATATGGACAGGATTGAACACTGAAGCTTTCTTT	CASSSIWTGLNTEAFF
TRBD2	TRBJ2-5	TRBV9	.	TGTGCCAGCAGCGTAGGCCCGGGACTAGTGAAAGAGACCCAGTACTTC	CASSVGPGLVKETQYF
TRBD2	TRBJ2-3	TRBV5-4	.	TGTGCCAGCAGCACCCTACTAGCGGGGGGCCCAGATACGCAGTATTTT	CASSTLLAGGPDTQYF
TRBD2	TRBJ2-2	TRBV5-1	.	TGCGCCAGCAGCTTGAAACTAGCGGGGGGGAACACCGGGGAGCTGTTTTTT	CASSLKLAGGNTGELFF
TRBD1	TRBJ1-5	TRBV5-1	.	TGCGCCAGCAGTTACAGGGGAGAGGTCAATCAGCCCCAGCATTTT	CASSYRGEVNQPQHF
.	TRBJ2-2	TRBV5-1	.	TGCGCCAGCAGCTTGGAGCATACGACCGGGGAGCTGTTTTTT	CASSLEHTTGELFF
TRBD1	TRBJ2-7	TRBV27	.	TGTGCCAGCAGTTTATCCACAGGGGGCTACGAGCAGTACTTC	CASSLSTGGYEQYF
.	TRBJ2-7	TRBV27	.	TGTGCCAGCAGTTTATCCCTACTTGCCTACGAGCAGTACTTC	CASSLSLLAYEQYF
.	TRBJ2-3	TRBV24-1	.	TGTGCCACCAGTGATTCCGAGGTCAGAGATACGCAGTATTTT	CATSDSEVRDTQYF
.	TRBJ2-7	TRBV11-2	once	TGTGCCAGCAGCTTAGAGGGCAGGGTCTACTCCTACGAGCAGTACTTC	CASSLEGRVYSYEQYF
.	TRBJ1-6	TRBV10-3	many	TGTGCCATCCGGACAGTTAAAAATTCACCCCTCCACTTT	CAIRTVKNSPLHF
.	TRBJ1-3	TRBV24-1	.	TGTGCCACCAGTGATCCTGGGGCGGCGGGAAACACCATATATTTT	CATSDPGAAGNTIYF
.	TRBJ1-2	TRBV19	.	TGTGCCAGTACCGACACAACCTATGGCTACACCTTC	CASTDTTYGYTF
.	TRBJ2-3	TRBV7-8	.	TGTGCCAGCAGCTTCCTAGGGGGGCGGGGGAGCACAGATACGCAGTATTTT	CASSFLGGRGSTDTQYF
TRBD1	TRBJ2-7	TRBV10-3	once	TGTGCCATCAACCTAGGACAGGGGGTCGAGCAGTACTTC	CAINLGQGVEQYF
.	TRBJ1-2	TRBV6-5	.	TGTGCCAGCAGTAGCCCACAGGGTAACTATGGCTACACCTTC	CASSSPQGNYGYTF
.	TRBJ2-5	TRBV7-9	.	TGTGCCAGCAGCCCGACACATTTTAAACAAGAGACCCAGTACTTC	CASSPTHFKQETQYF
.	TRBJ2-3	TRBV9	.	TGTGCCAGCAGCGTAGGGGCTAGCAGGCCAGATACGCAGTATTTT	CASSVGASRPDTQYF
TRBD1	TRBJ2-7	TRBV6-5	.	TGTGCCAGCAGTTACACCGGACAGGGAACGGGAGAGCAGTACTTC	CASSYTGQGTGEQYF
.	TRBJ2-7	TRBV5-4	.	TGTGCCAGGCAGGGGACCCACGAGCAGTACTTC	CARQGTHEQYF
.	TRBJ1-3	TRBV19	.	TGTGCCAGTAGAGAGGCCAGGGGATTCTCTGGAAACACCATATATTTT	CASREARGFSGNTIYF
.	TRBJ1-3	TRBV5-1	.	TGCGCCAGCAGCCCCAGGGGAGAAGGTGGAAACACCATATATTTT	CASSPRGEGGNTIYF
.	TRBJ2-1	TRBV2	few	TGTGCCAGCAGTGGGTACGGTCCCAACCACAATGAGCAGTTCTTC	CASSGYGPNHNEQFF
TRBD2	TRBJ2-3	TRBV7-2	.	TGTGCCAGCAGCCTTAGCGGGGGTCCCGCAGATACGCAGTATTTT	CASSLSGGPADTQYF
.	TRBJ2-5	TRBV2	.	TGTGCCAGCAGTGGTGACATAAGAGAGACCCAGTACTTC	CASSGDIRETQYF
.	TRBJ2-7	TRBV21-1	.	TGTGCCAGCAGGCGACTAGCGGGGGGGCCGCACGAGCAGTACTTC	CASRRLAGGPHEQYF
TRBD1	TRBJ1-1	TRBV6-5	.	TGTGCCAGCGCGAGACAGGGTAGTACTGAAGCTTTCTTT	CASARQGSTEAFF
TRBD1	TRBJ1-1	TRBV29-1	once	TGCAGCGGAGGACAGGGACTGAACACTGAAGCTTTCTTT	CSGGQGLNTEAFF
TRBD1	TRBJ1-2	TRBV27	.	TGTGCCAGCAGAATCACTTCGACAGGGAACTATGGCTACACCTTC	CASRITSTGNYGYTF
.	TRBJ1-3	TRBV3-1/TRBV3-2	.	TGTGCCAGCAAGGGGGAGAGGCCCTCTGGAAACACCATATATTTT	CASKGERPSGNTIYF
.	TRBJ1-1	TRBV12-5	.	TGTGCTAGTGGTTTGGTTTCCCGGGTGAACACTGAAGCTTTCTTT	CASGLVSRVNTEAFF
.	TRBJ1-4	TRBV28	.	TGTGCCAGCATTGGGGCAGGGGCTAGTGAAAAACTGTTTTTT	CASIGAGASEKLFF
.	TRBJ1-5	TRBV30	.	TGTGCCTGGAGTGTTGGAGAAAGCAATCAGCCCCAGCATTTT	CAWSVGESNQPQHF
.	TRBJ1-3	TRBV11-2	.	TGTGCCAGCAGCTCAGGGGATGGAAACACCATATATTTT	CASSSGDGNTIYF
.	TRBJ1-1	TRBV4-3	.	TGCGCCAGCAGCCAAGATAACCAGGGACTCCGGTGGGCTTTCTTT	CASSQDNQGLRWAFF
TRBD2	TRBJ2-1	TRBV4-2	.	TGTGCCAGCAGCCAAGATTGGACTAGCGGGGCGGATGAGCAGTTCTTC	CASSQDWTSGADEQFF
TRBD1	TRBJ1-4	TRBV24-1	.	TGTGCCACCAGTGAGTCGGGACAGGGGGCAACTAATGAAAAACTGTTTTTT	CATSESGQGATNEKLFF
TRBD1	TRBJ2-3	TRBV6-4	.	TGTGCCAGCAGTGATGATCCGGGACAGGGTTTTGATACGCAGTATTTT	CASSDDPGQGFDTQYF
.	TRBJ2-7	TRBV3-1/TRBV3-2	.	TGTGCCAGTTCCAGGGGGGATCCCTACGAGCAGTACTTC	CASSRGDPYEQYF
TRBD2	TRBJ2-2	TRBV28	few	TGTGCCAGCTTTGGCGGGGGGACCTACACCGGGGAGCTGTTTTTT	CASFGGGTYTGELFF
.	TRBJ2-7	TRBV7-9	.	TGTGCCAGCAGCCTCCCCCTTGCGACCTACGAGCAGTACTTC	CASSLPLATYEQYF
.	TRBJ1-2	TRBV29-1	.	TGCAGCGTTGAAGATCTGAGCAGCCTAGCTAACTATGGCTACACCTTC	CSVEDLSSLANYGYTF
TRBD1	TRBJ2-1	TRBV18	.	TGTGCCAGCTCACCTTCCACCCGGGACAGCTCCTACAATGAGCAGTTCTTC	CASSPSTRDSSYNEQFF
.	TRBJ1-1	TRBV4-3	.	TGCGCCAGCAGCCAAGCCAGGGCCACTGAAGCTTTCTTT	CASSQARATEAFF
.	TRBJ1-1	TRBV2	.	TGTGCCAGCAGTGGACAGGAGAACACTGAAGCTTTCTTT	CASSGQENTEAFF